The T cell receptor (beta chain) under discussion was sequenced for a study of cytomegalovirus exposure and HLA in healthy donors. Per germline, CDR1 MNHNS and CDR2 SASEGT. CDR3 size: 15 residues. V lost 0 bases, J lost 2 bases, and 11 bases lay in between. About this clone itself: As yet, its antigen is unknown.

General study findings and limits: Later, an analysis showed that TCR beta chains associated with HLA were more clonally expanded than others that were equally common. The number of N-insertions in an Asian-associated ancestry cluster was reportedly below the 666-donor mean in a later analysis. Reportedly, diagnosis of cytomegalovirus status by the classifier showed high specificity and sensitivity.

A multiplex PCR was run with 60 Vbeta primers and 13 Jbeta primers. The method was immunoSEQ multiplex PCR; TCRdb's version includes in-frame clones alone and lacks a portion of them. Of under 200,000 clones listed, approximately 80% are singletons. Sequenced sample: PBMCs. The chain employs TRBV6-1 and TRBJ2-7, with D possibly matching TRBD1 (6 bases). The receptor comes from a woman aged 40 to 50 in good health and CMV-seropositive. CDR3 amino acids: CASSEARQGPYEQYF. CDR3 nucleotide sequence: TGTGCCAGCAGTGAAGCGCGCCAGGGGCCCTACGAGCAGTACTTC.